The source of this T cell receptor (beta chain) is a study of identical twins. Overall study findings and caveats: Models predicted too little out-of-frame TCR alpha sharing in monozygotic twins.

This CDR3 contains 16 residues. Trimming pared 6 bases from V and 1 base from J, leaving 21 bases between. Germline CDR1 is SQVTM and CDR2 is ANQGSEA. This clonotype was seen a few times. Its antigen is currently unknown. Unique molecular identifiers were present on the cDNA, and a universal primer site came from template switching. Via MiXCR, TCRdb re-called the 5' RACE reads, giving one row per CDR3 protein. Of roughly 770,000 distinct CDR3 sequences in the sample, 18% were seen once. The data were also submitted as part of a second study, on T cells expressing NK-cell markers. That study reports: Sorted CD3+CD56+NKG2C+, CD3+CD56+NKG2C- and CD3+CD56-NKG2C+ T cells provided the TCR beta repertoires. The study sequenced eight donors, seven HCMV-seropositive and one seronegative.

The clonotype originates from a woman younger than 35 in good health. The sequenced sample consisted of PBMCs. This chain joins TRBV29-1 and TRBJ1-1; D perhaps matches TRBD1 (5 bases). The CDR3 bases are TGCAGCGTCCTTAAACCGGGACGGCTTTCGAACACTGAAGCTTTCTTT. Encoded protein: CSVLKPGRLSNTEAFF. Using reference TRBV29-1 and TRBJ1-1 for the parts outside the CDR3, the full variable domain is SAVISQKPSRDICQRGTSLTIQCQVDSQVTMMFWYRQQPGQSLTLIATANQGSEATYESGFVIDKFPISRPNLTFSTLTVSNMSPEDSSIYLCSVLKPGRLSNTEAFFGQGTRLTVV.